These 4 T cell receptor beta chains share one sample of origin, sequenced in a study of CD4 T cells in relation to SARS-CoV-2 and coronaviruses. The antigens for these receptors are not known. Assay used: immunoSEQ multiplex PCR; TCRdb lists only in-frame clones, some missing. The sample lists about 36,000 clones; more than 60% were seen once. The sample consisted of memory CD4+ T cells from PBMCs, cultured in vitro. These receptors came from an adult with COVID-19.

The J gene is TRBJ1-2, the V gene TRBV5-4; TRBD1 might be the D (5 bases). Trimming left V 2 bases short and J 4 bases short, with 12 bases between. The CDR3 loop spans 14 amino acids. The germline V gene has CDR1 SGHNT and CDR2 YYREEE (reference sequence). The CDR3 protein is CASSFSRVSYGYTF. CDR3 bases: TGTGCCAGCAGCTTTTCCAGGGTGAGCTATGGCTACACCTTC.

The chain employs TRBV3-1 (or the pseudogene TRBV3-2) and TRBJ1-1, with 9 bases lining up with TRBD1. The CDR3 is 15 amino acids. Trimming at V came to 7 bases and at J to 0 bases, leaving 6 bases not matched to a gene. CDR1 and CDR2 from the germline V gene are LGHDT and YNNKEL (reference sequence). CDR3 in DNA: TGTGCCAGCACCCGGACAGGGGCGATGAACACTGAAGCTTTCTTT. This translates into CASTRTGAMNTEAFF.

This chain uses TRBV10-3 with TRBJ2-3; 8 bases map to TRBD1. The J segment lost 3 bases and the V segment lost 8 bases, leaving 4 bases of the junction unmatched. This CDR3 is 13 amino acids long. Per the germline V gene, CDR1 is ENHRY and CDR2 is SYGVKD. CDR3 protein: CAIEDRVTDTQYF. The CDR3 coding sequence is TGTGCCATCGAGGACAGGGTAACAGATACGCAGTATTTT.

V gene TRBV29-1 combines with J gene TRBJ2-3, with 10 bases identical to TRBD1. CDR3 length: 14 amino acids. CDR1 SQVTM and CDR2 ANQGSEA come from the germline V gene. V shed 6 bases, J shed 1 base, and the junction held 4 bases outside the gene matches. The CDR3 loop is CSVRTGGGTDTQYF. The CDR3 coding sequence is TGCAGCGTCAGGACAGGGGGTGGCACAGATACGCAGTATTTT.